One TCR beta chain is described in this entry. The data stem from a study of blood T cell repertoires in COVID-19. The overall study: Both acute and convalescent COVID-19 samples were obtained from the United States, Italy and Spain.

Data came from immunoSEQ multiplex PCR; TCRdb stores just in-frame clones and leaves some out. The sample lists around 250,000 clones, 75% to 90% occurring once. CDR3 length equals 14 residues. The germline CDR1 and CDR2 sequences are SGHRS and YFSETQ. Trimming pared 0 bases from V and 6 bases from J, leaving 10 bases between. In terms of age and location, participants ranged from roughly 18 to 90 years and lived in around 22 US areas. This clonotype originated in a woman aged 50 to 60 who had recovered from COVID-19. The V gene is TRBV5-1, the J gene TRBJ2-1; weak D call: TRBD1 (6 bases). The sample taken for sequencing was PBMCs or T cells enriched from blood (not recorded which). The CDR3 DNA sequence: TGCGCCAGCAGCTTGGTTGGGGGCGGCAATGAGCAGTTCTTC. Encoded protein: CASSLVGGGNEQFF. The full variable domain, completed using reference TRBV5-1 and TRBJ2-1, is KAGVTQTPRYLIKTRGQQVTLSCSPISGHRSVSWYQQTPGQGLQFLFEYFSETQRNKGNFPGRFSGRQFSNSRSEMNVSTLELGDSALYLCASSLVGGGNEQFFGPGTRLTVL.